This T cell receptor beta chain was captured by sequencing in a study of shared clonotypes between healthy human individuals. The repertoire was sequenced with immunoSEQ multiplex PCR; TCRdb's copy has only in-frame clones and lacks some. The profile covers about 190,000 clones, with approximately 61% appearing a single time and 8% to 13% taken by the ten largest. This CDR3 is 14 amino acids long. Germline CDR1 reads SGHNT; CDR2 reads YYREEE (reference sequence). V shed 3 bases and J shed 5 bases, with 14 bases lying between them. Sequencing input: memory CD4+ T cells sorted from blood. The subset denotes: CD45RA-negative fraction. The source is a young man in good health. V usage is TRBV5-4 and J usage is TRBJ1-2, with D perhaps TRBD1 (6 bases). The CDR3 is CASSWTGGGYGYTF. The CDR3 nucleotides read TGTGCCAGCAGCTGGACGGGGGGCGGGTATGGCTACACCTTC.